Listed here are 23 T cell receptor beta chains from one sample, sequenced in a study of T cell responses to AZD1222 COVID-19 vaccine. Assay: immunoSEQ multiplex PCR; the TCRdb copy retains only in-frame clones and omits some. The sample lists approximately 100,000 clones; 70% to 90% were seen once. The sequencing used peripheral blood, collected on day 0 of AZD1222 vaccination. Every receptor here comes from an adult in good health.

This clone was observed a single time. The rearrangement uses TRBV5-4 and TRBJ2-2; 12 positions agree with TRBD2. This CDR3 comprises 17 residues. V dropped 7 bases and J dropped 6; count of bases not matched to a gene: 13. Germline assignment: CDR1 SGHNT and CDR2 YYREEE (reference sequence). The CDR3 region has the DNA TGTGCCAGCTATTCGGCTAGCGGGAGGGTTGGGGCCGGGGAGCTGTTTTTT. The encoded protein is CASYSASGRVGAGELFF.

The V gene is TRBV4-1, the J gene TRBJ1-6; D unresolved. The CDR3 runs 13 residues. V gave up 4 bases and J gave up 7 bases, with 8 bases separating them. Germline CDR1 and CDR2: MGHRA and YSYEKL. The CDR3 is CASSLGPNSPLHF. The CDR3 DNA reads as TGCGCCAGCAGCCTCGGCCCCAATTCACCCCTCCACTTT.

The chain combines TRBV27 with TRBJ2-7; 9 positions match TRBD2. CDR1 is MNHEY and CDR2 is SMNVEV in the germline V gene (reference sequence). V lost 0 bases, J lost 4 bases, and 4 bases stayed unmatched. The CDR3 length is 15 residues. The CDR3 region is CASSLSLAGFYEQYF. DNA for the CDR3: TGTGCCAGCAGTTTATCGCTAGCGGGGTTTTACGAGCAGTACTTC.

CDR3 residues: CASSTQRNTEAFF. DNA of the CDR3: TGCGCCAGCAGTACACAGAGGAACACTGAAGCTTTCTTT. This chain uses TRBV10-2 with TRBJ1-1, with D unclear. The length of the CDR3 is 13 residues. Per the germline V gene, CDR1 is WSHSY and CDR2 is SAAADI. V shed 5 bases and J shed 1 base, with 8 bases lying between them.

This chain uses TRBV27 with TRBJ2-3; TRBD2 aligns across 11 bases. The CDR3 runs to 16 residues. V gave up 3 bases and J gave up 1 base; unmatched junction bases: 3. Germline CDR1 MNHEY, CDR2 SMNVEV (reference sequence). The CDR3 DNA reads TGTGCCAGCAGTTTGAGACTAGCGGGACGCACAGATACGCAGTATTTT. The encoded protein is CASSLRLAGRTDTQYF.

The V gene is TRBV6-6, the J gene TRBJ1-6; TRBD1 is a possible D gene (5 bases). V gave up 5 bases and J gave up 10 bases, with 21 bases separating them. Germline V lookup: CDR1 MNHNY, CDR2 SVGAGI (reference sequence). The length of the CDR3 is 16 residues. CDR3 amino acids: CASSTMGLKAESPLHF. As DNA, the CDR3 is TGTGCCAGCAGTACCATGGGGCTGAAGGCCGAGTCACCCCTCCACTTT.

This clone was seen more than once but under ten times. The genes are TRBV27 and TRBJ1-6; a possible D gene is TRBD1 (5 bases). V was shortened by 1 base and J by 0 bases, with 16 bases between the two germline ends. CDR3 length equals 19 residues. The germline CDR1 and CDR2 sequences are MNHEY and SMNVEV (reference sequence). The CDR3 is CASSLWGTPYSSYNSPLHF. DNA of the CDR3: TGTGCCAGCAGTTTATGGGGGACGCCTTACAGCTCCTATAATTCACCCCTCCACTTT.

The V call is TRBV6-5, the J call TRBJ2-1; TRBD1 matches 7 bases. V was clipped by 4 bases and J by 8 bases; unmatched bases: 11. The CDR3 sequence is 15 residues long. The germline V gene encodes CDR1 MNHEY and CDR2 SVGAGI. CDR3 residues: CASSSGQPGFDEQFF. DNA of the CDR3: TGTGCCAGCAGTTCGGGACAGCCAGGATTTGATGAGCAGTTCTTC.

This clone was found a few times. This rearrangement joins TRBV16 to TRBJ1-2; D may be TRBD1 (5 bases). The germline gives CDR1 KGHSY, CDR2 FQNENV. V lost 2 bases and J 2 bases, leaving 9 bases between the germline ends. The CDR3 runs 14 residues. The CDR3 loop is CASSQQGGNYGYTF. The CDR3 coding sequence is TGTGCCAGCAGCCAACAGGGAGGAAACTATGGCTACACCTTC.

V usage is TRBV7-8 and J usage is TRBJ2-2; 8 bases match TRBD2. The CDR3 loop spans 16 amino acids. J lost 0 bases, V lost 4 bases, and 4 bases had no gene match. Germline assignment: CDR1 SGHVS and CDR2 FQNEAQ. CDR3 nucleotide sequence: TGTGCCAGCAGCTACGCGGGGGGTACGAACACCGGGGAGCTGTTTTTT. It encodes CASSYAGGTNTGELFF.

In nucleotides, the CDR3 is TGCGCCAGCAGCTTCGGGACAGGGGGCGATGGCTACACCTTC. This encodes CASSFGTGGDGYTF. V is TRBV5-1 and J is TRBJ1-2, with TRBD1 identical over 12 bases. Germline CDR1 and CDR2: SGHRS and YFSETQ. The CDR3 has 14 amino acids. V shed 2 bases, J shed 6 bases, and the junction held 2 bases outside the gene matches.

This sequence joins TRBV19 and TRBJ2-2, with a possible D match to TRBD2 (6 bases). Germline lookup yields CDR1 LNHDA and CDR2 SQIVND (reference sequence). Trimming took 5 bases from V and 4 from J, leaving 14 bases between them. This CDR3 is built from 15 residues. The CDR3 nucleotides read TGTGCCAGTAGTGCTAGCGCCCATTTCACCGGGGAGCTGTTTTTT. Translated, it gives CASSASAHFTGELFF. The full variable domain, in which reference TRBV19 and TRBJ2-2 provide the parts outside the CDR3, is DGGITQSPKYLFRKEGQNVTLSCEQNLNHDAMYWYRQDPGQGLRLIYYSQIVNDFQKGDIAEGYSVSREKKESFPLTVTSAQKNPTAFYLCASSASAHFTGELFFGEGSRLTVL.

The chain uses TRBV2 and TRBJ2-2; D not certain. V lost 6 bases and J lost 1, with 9 bases in between. Germline lookup yields CDR1 SNHLY and CDR2 FYNNEI. This CDR3 has 14 residues. CDR3 DNA: TGTGCCAGCAGCCCCGGAATGAACACCGGGGAGCTGTTTTTT. Amino acid sequence: CASSPGMNTGELFF.

The V gene is TRBV2, the J gene TRBJ1-3; D uncertain. Deletions cut 2 bases from V and 0 bases from J, with 8 bases between. Germline CDR1 reads SNHLY; CDR2 reads FYNNEI. The CDR3 contains 15 residues. This chain's CDR3 is CASSELVYSGNTIYF. The CDR3 DNA follows: TGTGCCAGCAGTGAATTGGTCTACTCTGGAAACACCATATATTTT.

The chain has TRBV30 and TRBJ1-2, with D maybe TRBD1 (5 bases). Germline V gene data show CDR1 as GTSNPN and CDR2 as SVGIG (reference sequence). Between the trimmed V and J ends, which lost 0 bases and 6 bases, there was a span of 14 bases. The CDR3 has 14 residues. CDR3 sequence: CAWSVLTVGNGYTF. The CDR3 DNA reads as TGTGCCTGGAGTGTACTGACAGTAGGTAATGGCTACACCTTC.

This clone was counted a few times. The gene calls are TRBV6-4 and TRBJ1-1; D uncertain. Trimming took 6 bases from V and 1 from J, leaving 12 bases between them. Germline CDR1 reads MRHNA; CDR2 reads SNTAGT. The CDR3 spans 14 residues. Here the CDR3 reads CASRDTLKNTEAFF. CDR3 DNA sequence: TGTGCCAGCAGGGATACCTTGAAGAACACTGAAGCTTTCTTT.

The chain employs TRBV19 and TRBJ2-3; D perhaps matches TRBD1 (7 bases). Deletions cut 2 bases from V and 6 bases from J, with 15 bases between. The germline CDR1 and CDR2 sequences are LNHDA and SQIVND (reference sequence). The CDR3 contains 15 residues. CDR3 coding DNA: TGTGCCAGTAGTATAACCAGGGGGGCTGGGGATACGCAGTATTTT. Amino acid sequence: CASSITRGAGDTQYF. The full variable domain, its missing parts supplied by reference TRBV19 and TRBJ2-3, is DGGITQSPKYLFRKEGQNVTLSCEQNLNHDAMYWYRQDPGQGLRLIYYSQIVNDFQKGDIAEGYSVSREKKESFPLTVTSAQKNPTAFYLCASSITRGAGDTQYFGPGTRLTVL.

This clone was found once. The genes are TRBV6-4 and TRBJ2-2; 7 bases agree with TRBD1. The CDR3 contains 14 residues. CDR1 and CDR2 from the germline V gene are MRHNA and SNTAGT. Losses at the gene ends were 3 bases for V and 3 bases for J; bases not matched to a gene: 1. The CDR3 sequence: CASSEGGDTGELFF. DNA for the CDR3: TGTGCCAGCAGTGAAGGGGGCGACACCGGGGAGCTGTTTTTT.

The chain uses TRBV15 and TRBJ1-5, with a possible D match to TRBD1 (5 bases). V was shortened by 5 bases and J by 4 bases, with 6 bases between the two germline ends. This CDR3 is 12 amino acids long. Germline CDR1 is LNHNV and CDR2 is YYDKDF (reference sequence). The CDR3 protein is CATSQGNQPQHF. Here the CDR3 DNA reads TGTGCCACCAGCCAGGGAAATCAGCCCCAGCATTTT.

The chain combines TRBV30 with TRBJ2-1; D is possibly TRBD1 (5 bases). The CDR3 has 16 amino acids. The V gene lost 2 bases and the J gene lost 5 bases, with 19 bases spanning the gap. Germline V lookup: CDR1 GTSNPN, CDR2 SVGIG (reference sequence). CDR3 sequence: CAWSSPGPPNDNEQFF. CDR3 in DNA: TGTGCCTGGAGTTCCCCAGGGCCGCCAAATGACAATGAGCAGTTCTTC.

The genes are TRBV5-6 and TRBJ2-5, with TRBD1 as a possible D gene (6 bases). Trimming removed 2 bases at V and 1 base at J, with 15 bases between. This CDR3 region has 16 residues. Looked up from germline, CDR1 is SGHDT and CDR2 is YYEEEE. The CDR3 region is CASSFYPTGAQETQYF. In nucleotides, the CDR3 is TGTGCCAGCAGCTTCTACCCGACAGGCGCCCAAGAGACCCAGTACTTC.

The CDR3 DNA is TGTGCCAGCAGCTCCCCCCCGGGACTAGCGGCGTACGAGCAGTACTTC. This codes for CASSSPPGLAAYEQYF. This chain links TRBV3-1 (or the pseudogene TRBV3-2) with TRBJ2-7; 11 bases are shared with TRBD2. The CDR3 loop spans 16 amino acids. The germline V gene has CDR1 LGHDT and CDR2 YNNKEL (reference sequence). The junction had 10 bases not matched to a gene; V was cut back by 5 bases and J by 4 bases.

The V gene is TRBV6-5, the J gene TRBJ1-5; TRBD1 matches 9 bases. This CDR3 spans 14 amino acids. Trimming removed 8 bases from V and 0 bases from J; junction bases left unmatched: 2. Germline CDR1 MNHEY, CDR2 SVGAGI. The CDR3 nucleotides are TGTGCCAGCGGGACAGGGAATAGCAATCAGCCCCAGCATTTT. It is translated as CASGTGNSNQPQHF.